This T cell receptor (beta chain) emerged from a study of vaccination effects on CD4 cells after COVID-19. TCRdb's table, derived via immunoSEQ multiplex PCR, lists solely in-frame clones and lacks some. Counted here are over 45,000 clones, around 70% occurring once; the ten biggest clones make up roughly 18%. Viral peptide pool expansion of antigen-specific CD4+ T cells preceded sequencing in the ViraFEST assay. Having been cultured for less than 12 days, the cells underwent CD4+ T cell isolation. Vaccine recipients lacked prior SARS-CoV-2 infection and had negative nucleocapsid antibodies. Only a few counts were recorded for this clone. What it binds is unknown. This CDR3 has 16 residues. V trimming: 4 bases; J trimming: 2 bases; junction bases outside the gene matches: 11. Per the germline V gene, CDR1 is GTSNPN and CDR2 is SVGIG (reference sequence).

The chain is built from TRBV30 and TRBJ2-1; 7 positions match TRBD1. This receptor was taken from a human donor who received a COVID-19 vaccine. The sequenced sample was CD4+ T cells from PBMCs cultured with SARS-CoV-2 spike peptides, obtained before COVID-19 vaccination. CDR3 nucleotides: TGTGCCTGGACGTCCGTCGGGACAGCAACCTACAATGAGCAGTTCTTC. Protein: CAWTSVGTATYNEQFF.